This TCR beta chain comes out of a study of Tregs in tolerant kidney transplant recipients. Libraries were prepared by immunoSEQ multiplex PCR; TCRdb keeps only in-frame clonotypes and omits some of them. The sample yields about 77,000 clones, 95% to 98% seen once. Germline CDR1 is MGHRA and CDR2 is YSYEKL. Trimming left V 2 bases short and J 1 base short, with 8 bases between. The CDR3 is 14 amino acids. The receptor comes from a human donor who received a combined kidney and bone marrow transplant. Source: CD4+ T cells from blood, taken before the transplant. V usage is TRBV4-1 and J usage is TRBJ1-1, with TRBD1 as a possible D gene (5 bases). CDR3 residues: CASSQMGGNTEAFF. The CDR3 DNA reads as TGCGCCAGCAGCCAAATGGGGGGGAACACTGAAGCTTTCTTT.